These T cell receptor beta chains were read from a single sample in a study of blood T cell repertoires in COVID-19. Sequencing used immunoSEQ multiplex PCR; TCRdb keeps in-frame clones, though not all of them. The sample shows approximately 180,000 clones, 70% to 90% of them seen only once. Sample: peripheral blood. The receptors were gathered from a human donor with active or convalescent COVID-19. The donor label of this sample is uncertain. Each CDR3 is given with its conserved first and last residue. D genes are given only for firm matches. Size is stated for part of the rows, as once, few or many counts, or as a class when the clone is expanded.

V: TRBV3-1/TRBV3-2
J: TRBJ1-1
size: .
D: TRBD1
CDR3: CASSQDFRGITGAFF
DNA: TGTGCCAGCAGCCAAGATTTCAGGGGGATAACAGGAGCTTTCTTT

V: TRBV29-1
J: TRBJ2-4
size: .
D: .
CDR3: CSVEVPFGMRNIQYF
DNA: TGCAGCGTTGAAGTCCCGTTCGGTATGAGGAACATTCAGTACTTC

V: TRBV5-4
J: TRBJ1-2
size: few
D: TRBD1
CDR3: CASSFVGQGARGYTF
DNA: TGTGCCAGCAGCTTCGTTGGACAGGGGGCGAGAGGCTACACCTTC

V: TRBV6-5
J: TRBJ2-7
size: once
D: .
CDR3: CASIGGGGGYEQYF
DNA: TGTGCCAGCATCGGCGGAGGGGGGGGGTACGAGCAGTACTTC

V: TRBV11-3
J: TRBJ1-3
size: .
D: .
CDR3: CASSLAGPPGNTIYF
DNA: TGTGCCAGCAGCTTAGCAGGGCCCCCTGGAAACACCATATATTTT

V: TRBV30
J: TRBJ2-3
size: .
D: TRBD2
CDR3: CAWSQARLAGSTDTQYF
DNA: TGTGCCTGGAGTCAGGCAAGACTAGCGGGGTCCACAGATACGCAGTATTTT

V: TRBV6-5
J: TRBJ1-4
size: once
D: .
CDR3: CASSYWSGDEKLFF
DNA: TGTGCCAGCAGTTATTGGTCGGGGGATGAAAAACTGTTTTTT

V: TRBV11-2
J: TRBJ2-1
size: .
D: .
CDR3: CATAGNSGEQFF
DNA: TGTGCCACCGCGGGGAATTCGGGTGAGCAGTTCTTC

V: TRBV2
J: TRBJ1-4
size: .
D: .
CDR3: CAISMVVSNEKLFF
DNA: TGTGCCATAAGCATGGTTGTATCTAATGAAAAACTGTTTTTT

V: TRBV9
J: TRBJ2-3
size: .
D: .
CDR3: CASSVEWSGDTQYF
DNA: TGTGCCAGCAGCGTAGAGTGGTCGGGAGATACGCAGTATTTT

V: TRBV30
J: TRBJ2-2
size: once
D: .
CDR3: CAWSQGAGELFF
DNA: TGTGCCTGGTCCCAGGGCGCCGGGGAGCTGTTTTTT

V: TRBV27
J: TRBJ2-3
size: .
D: TRBD2
CDR3: CASSLYPGAGGATDTQYF
DNA: TGTGCCAGCAGTTTATACCCGGGGGCGGGGGGGGCCACAGATACGCAGTATTTT

V: TRBV7-2
J: TRBJ1-6
size: .
D: .
CDR3: CASSTLEGSPLHF
DNA: TGTGCCAGCAGCACCCTTGAGGGTTCACCCCTCCACTTT

V: TRBV20-1
J: TRBJ2-1
size: .
D: .
CDR3: CSAYRQREQFF
DNA: TGCAGTGCTTACCGTCAGAGGGAGCAGTTCTTC

V: TRBV11-2
J: TRBJ2-1
size: once
D: .
CDR3: CASSFGGGAGEQFF
DNA: TGTGCCAGCAGCTTTGGCGGCGGGGCGGGTGAGCAGTTCTTC

V: TRBV14
J: TRBJ1-6
size: .
D: TRBD1
CDR3: CASSQPGTVNSPLHF
DNA: TGTGCCAGCAGCCAACCCGGGACAGTTAATTCACCCCTCCACTTT

V: TRBV20-1
J: TRBJ2-7
size: .
D: .
CDR3: CSASGSYEQYF
DNA: TGCAGTGCCTCCGGCTCCTACGAGCAGTACTTC

V: TRBV3-1/TRBV3-2
J: TRBJ2-7
size: .
D: .
CDR3: CASSQAGFGHEQYF
DNA: TGTGCCAGCAGCCAAGCGGGGTTCGGGCACGAGCAGTACTTC

V: TRBV5-1
J: TRBJ1-1
size: .
D: .
CDR3: CASSLGGWGDTEAFF
DNA: TGCGCCAGCAGCTTGGGAGGGTGGGGGGACACTGAAGCTTTCTTT

V: TRBV7-9
J: TRBJ2-3
size: .
D: .
CDR3: CASSHSGDTQYF
DNA: TGTGCCAGCAGCCACAGTGGAGATACGCAGTATTTT

V: TRBV29-1
J: TRBJ2-7
size: .
D: .
CDR3: CSVEAGTYEQYF
DNA: TGCAGCGTTGAGGCAGGGACCTACGAGCAGTACTTC

V: TRBV30
J: TRBJ1-5
size: .
D: .
CDR3: CAWSTREAYQPQHF
DNA: TGTGCCTGGAGTACAAGGGAGGCCTATCAGCCCCAGCATTTT

V: TRBV7-9
J: TRBJ2-6
size: .
D: TRBD1
CDR3: CASSIQGSGANVLTF
DNA: TGTGCCAGCAGCATACAGGGGTCTGGGGCCAACGTCCTGACTTTC

V: TRBV30
J: TRBJ1-5
size: .
D: TRBD1
CDR3: CAWSTGGFQPQHF
DNA: TGTGCCTGGAGTACAGGGGGGTTTCAGCCCCAGCATTTT

V: TRBV5-1
J: TRBJ2-7
size: .
D: TRBD1
CDR3: CASSSGQGAYEQYF
DNA: TGCGCCAGCAGTTCGGGACAGGGAGCCTACGAGCAGTACTTC

V: TRBV7-9
J: TRBJ2-2
size: .
D: TRBD1
CDR3: CASSLNRDRVIAGELFF
DNA: TGTGCCAGCAGCTTGAACCGGGACAGGGTGATCGCCGGGGAGCTGTTTTTT

V: TRBV7-2
J: TRBJ2-3
size: .
D: TRBD2
CDR3: CASSLKWAGGQRDTQYF
DNA: TGTGCCAGCAGCCTGAAGTGGGCGGGAGGGCAGAGGGATACGCAGTATTTT

V: TRBV18
J: TRBJ1-5
size: .
D: TRBD1
CDR3: CASSLGTDGNQPQHF
DNA: TGTGCCAGCTCACTAGGGACAGATGGTAATCAGCCCCAGCATTTT